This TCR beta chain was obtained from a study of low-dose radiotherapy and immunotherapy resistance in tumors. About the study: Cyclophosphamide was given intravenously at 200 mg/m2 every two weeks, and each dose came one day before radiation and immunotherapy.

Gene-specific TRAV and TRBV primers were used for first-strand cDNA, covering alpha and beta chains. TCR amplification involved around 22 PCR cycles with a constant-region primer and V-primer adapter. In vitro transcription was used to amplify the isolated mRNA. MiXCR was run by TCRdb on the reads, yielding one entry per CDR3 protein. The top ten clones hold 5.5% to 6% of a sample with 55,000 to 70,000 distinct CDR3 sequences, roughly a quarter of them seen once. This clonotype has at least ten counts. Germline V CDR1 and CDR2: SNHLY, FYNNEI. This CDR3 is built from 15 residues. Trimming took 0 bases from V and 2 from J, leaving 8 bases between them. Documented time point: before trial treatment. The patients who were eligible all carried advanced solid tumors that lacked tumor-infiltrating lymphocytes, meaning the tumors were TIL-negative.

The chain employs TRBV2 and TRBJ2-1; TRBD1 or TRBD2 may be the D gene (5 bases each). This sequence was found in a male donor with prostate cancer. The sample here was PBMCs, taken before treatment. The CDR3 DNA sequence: TGTGCCAGCAGTGAAGCGAGGGGCCCCTACAATGAGCAGTTCTTC. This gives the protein CASSEARGPYNEQFF.